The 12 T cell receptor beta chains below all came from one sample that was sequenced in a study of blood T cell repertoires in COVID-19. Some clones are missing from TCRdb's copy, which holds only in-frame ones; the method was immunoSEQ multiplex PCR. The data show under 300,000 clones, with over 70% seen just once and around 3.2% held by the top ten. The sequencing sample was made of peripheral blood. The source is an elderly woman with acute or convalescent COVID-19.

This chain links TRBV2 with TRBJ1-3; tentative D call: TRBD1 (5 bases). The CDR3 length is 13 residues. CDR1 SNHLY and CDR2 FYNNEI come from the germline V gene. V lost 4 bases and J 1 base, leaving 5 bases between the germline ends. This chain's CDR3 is CASSAGSGNTIYF. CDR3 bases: TGTGCCAGCAGTGCAGGGTCTGGAAACACCATATATTTT.

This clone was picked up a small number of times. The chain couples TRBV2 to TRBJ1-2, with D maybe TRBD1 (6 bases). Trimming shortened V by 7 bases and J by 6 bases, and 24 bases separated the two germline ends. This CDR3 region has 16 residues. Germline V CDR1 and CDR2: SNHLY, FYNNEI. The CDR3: CASTQRVQGISNGYTF. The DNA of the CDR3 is TGTGCCAGCACGCAACGGGTACAGGGAATATCCAATGGCTACACCTTC.

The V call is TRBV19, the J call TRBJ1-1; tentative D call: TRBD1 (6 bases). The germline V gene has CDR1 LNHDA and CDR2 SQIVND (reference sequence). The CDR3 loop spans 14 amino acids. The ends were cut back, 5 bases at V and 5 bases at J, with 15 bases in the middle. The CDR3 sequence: CASSPQGSATEAFF. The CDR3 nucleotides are TGTGCCAGTAGTCCACAGGGCTCGGCAACTGAAGCTTTCTTT.

The CDR3 DNA reads TGTGCCAGCAGCTTTAGGCGGGGCAGGGGGGAGAACACCATATATTTT. Its protein product is CASSFRRGRGENTIYF. The chain uses TRBV7-2 and TRBJ1-3; 7 bases line up with TRBD1. J was trimmed by 7 bases and V by 3 bases; bases with no gene match: 12. The V gene's germline CDR1 is SGHTA and CDR2 FQGNSA. This CDR3 region has 16 residues.

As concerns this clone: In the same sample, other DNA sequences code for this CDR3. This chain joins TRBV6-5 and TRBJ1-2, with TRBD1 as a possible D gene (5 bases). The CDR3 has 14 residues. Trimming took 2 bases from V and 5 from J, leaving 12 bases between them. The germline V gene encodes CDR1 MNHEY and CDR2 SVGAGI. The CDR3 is CASSYARRGYGYTF. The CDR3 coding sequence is TGTGCCAGCAGTTACGCCCGGAGGGGTTATGGCTACACCTTC.

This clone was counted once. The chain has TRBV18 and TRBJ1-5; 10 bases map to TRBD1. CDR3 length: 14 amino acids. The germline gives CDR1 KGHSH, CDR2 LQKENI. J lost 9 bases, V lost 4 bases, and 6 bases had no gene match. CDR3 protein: CASSLDRGLPPQHF. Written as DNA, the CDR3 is TGTGCCAGCTCACTCGACAGGGGGCTCCCGCCCCAGCATTTT.

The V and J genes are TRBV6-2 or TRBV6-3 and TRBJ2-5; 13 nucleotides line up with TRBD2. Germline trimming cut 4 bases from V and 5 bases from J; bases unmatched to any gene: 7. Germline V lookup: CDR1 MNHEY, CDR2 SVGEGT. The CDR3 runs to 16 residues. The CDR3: CASSFTSGRAGETQYF. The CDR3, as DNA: TGTGCCAGCAGTTTCACTAGCGGGAGGGCCGGTGAGACCCAGTACTTC.

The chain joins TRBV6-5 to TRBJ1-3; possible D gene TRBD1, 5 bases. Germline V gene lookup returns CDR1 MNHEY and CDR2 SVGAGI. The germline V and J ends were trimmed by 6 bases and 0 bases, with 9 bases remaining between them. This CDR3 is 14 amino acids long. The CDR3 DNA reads TGTGCCAGCAGACAGGATCCCTCTGGAAACACCATATATTTT. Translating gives CASRQDPSGNTIYF.

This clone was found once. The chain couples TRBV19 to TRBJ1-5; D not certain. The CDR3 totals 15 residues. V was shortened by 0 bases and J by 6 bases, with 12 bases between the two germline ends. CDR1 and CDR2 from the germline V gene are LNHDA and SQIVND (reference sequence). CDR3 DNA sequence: TGTGCCAGTAGTATAGAGGGAGGGAAGGGTCAGCCCCAGCATTTT. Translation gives CASSIEGGKGQPQHF.

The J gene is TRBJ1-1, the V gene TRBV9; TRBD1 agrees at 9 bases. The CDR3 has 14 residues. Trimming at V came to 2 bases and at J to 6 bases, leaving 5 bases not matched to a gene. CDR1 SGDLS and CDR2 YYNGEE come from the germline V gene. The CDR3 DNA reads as TGTGCCAGCAGCGTGTCCCGGGACAGGGCTGAAGCTTTCTTT. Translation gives CASSVSRDRAEAFF.

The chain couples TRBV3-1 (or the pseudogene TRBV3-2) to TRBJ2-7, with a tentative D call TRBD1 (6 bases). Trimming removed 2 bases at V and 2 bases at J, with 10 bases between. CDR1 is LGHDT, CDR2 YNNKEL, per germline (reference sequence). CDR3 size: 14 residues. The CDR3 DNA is TGTGCCAGCAGCCAATATGACAGGACCTACGAGCAGTACTTC. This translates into CASSQYDRTYEQYF.

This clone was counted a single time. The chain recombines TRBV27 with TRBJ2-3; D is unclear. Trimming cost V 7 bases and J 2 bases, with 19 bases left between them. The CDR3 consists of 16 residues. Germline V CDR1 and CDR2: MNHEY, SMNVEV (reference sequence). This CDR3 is CASIKNFWAVTDTQYF. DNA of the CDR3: TGTGCCAGCATCAAAAATTTTTGGGCCGTCACAGATACGCAGTATTTT.